This TCR beta chain was retrieved from a study of blood T cell repertoires in COVID-19. Study summary: Spain, Italy and the United States supplied samples that represented acute and convalescent COVID-19.

There are 17 residues in the CDR3. With 0 bases removed from V and 2 bases from J, the gap between germline ends came to 16 bases. Germline-derived CDR1 and CDR2 are GTSNPN and SVGIG (reference sequence). Original processing notes: Reference gene primer amplification gave nucleated cell count estimates. TCRdb's table, derived via immunoSEQ multiplex PCR, lists solely in-frame clones and lacks some. The V and J calls and the clone size are those of that table, but D and trimming were determined from the DNA. Of about 220,000 clones listed, roughly 84% are singletons. This chain connects TRBV30 to TRBJ2-2; perhaps TRBD1 as D (5 bases). The source is a man aged 35 to 55 with active or convalescent COVID-19. The sample taken for sequencing was peripheral blood. As DNA, the CDR3 is TGTGCCTGGAGTGTACGCCAGGGTTTTTTCAACACCGGGGAGCTGTTTTTT. Translation gives CAWSVRQGFFNTGELFF. Full variable domain (outside the CDR3, taken from reference TRBV30 and TRBJ2-2): SQTIHQWPATLVQPVGSPLSLECTVEGTSNPNLYWYRQAAGRGLQLLFYSVGIGQISSEVPQNLSASRPQDRQFILSSKKLLLSDSGFYLCAWSVRQGFFNTGELFFGEGSRLTVL.